This T cell receptor (beta chain) emerged from a study of Ad26.COV2.S vaccination and SARS-CoV-2 variants. Turning to the study itself: Participants got Ad26.COV2.S intramuscularly, once or twice 56 days apart.

This sample's treatment: 19 received Ad26.COV2.S at low or high dose, single or two shots; 5 received placebo; per-sample allocation not given. Day 63 after the first injection of vaccine or placebo was the sampling time. Aged 18-55 years, donor was enrolled in Boston in 2020. Ad26 vector vaccine expressed Wuhan-strain SARS-CoV-2 spike. TCRdb's table, derived via immunoSEQ multiplex PCR, lists solely in-frame clones and lacks some. The sample consists of 350,000 to 400,000 clones, 70% to 90% of them appearing once. This CDR3 is built from 15 residues. Germline lookup yields CDR1 SEHNR and CDR2 FQNEAQ (reference sequence). With 2 bases clipped from V and 9 bases from J, the junction kept 10 bases outside the gene matches.

The source material was peripheral blood, sampled in a trial of Ad26.COV2.S vaccine versus placebo. The TCR originated in a person between 18 and 59 years old who received the Ad26.COV2.S COVID-19 vaccine or a placebo. This chain connects TRBV7-9 to TRBJ2-1; 7 nucleotides match TRBD2. CDR3 sequence: CASSLTTTSLTEQFF. The CDR3 region has the DNA TGTGCCAGCAGCTTAACCACGACTAGCTTGACTGAGCAGTTCTTC.